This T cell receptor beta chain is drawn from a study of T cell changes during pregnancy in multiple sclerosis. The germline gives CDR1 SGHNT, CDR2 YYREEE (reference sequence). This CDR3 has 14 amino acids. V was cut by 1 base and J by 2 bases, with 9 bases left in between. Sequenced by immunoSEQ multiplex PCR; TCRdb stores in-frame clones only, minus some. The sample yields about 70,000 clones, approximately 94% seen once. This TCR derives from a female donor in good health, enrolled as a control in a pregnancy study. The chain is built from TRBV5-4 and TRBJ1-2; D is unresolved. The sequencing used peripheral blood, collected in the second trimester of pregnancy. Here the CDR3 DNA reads TGTGCCAGCAGCTTGAGCGGAAAAAACTATGGCTACACCTTC. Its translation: CASSLSGKNYGYTF.